This T cell receptor (beta chain) originates from a study of T cells in tuberculosis. Study-wide findings and caveats: Active tuberculosis cases were adults; controls were adolescents. Smaller distances to GMM-specific TCRs suggested their expansion in active tuberculosis.

TCRdb's table, derived via immunoSEQ multiplex PCR, lists solely in-frame clones and lacks some. The table has about 33,000 clones, around nine tenths seen once. The V gene end was trimmed by 6 bases and the J gene end by 1 base; junction bases not matched to a gene: 11. Per the germline V gene, CDR1 is SGHNT and CDR2 is YYREEE (reference sequence). CDR3 size: 16 residues. Time point in this sample: new active TB diagnosis, blood taken before or within 7 days of starting treatment. Patients were newly diagnosed, HIV-seronegative, and aged 18 or older. Confirmation came from sputum smear and/or culture positivity for M. tuberculosis. A note on this clone: Its antigen is currently unknown.

The source was PBMCs, collected at tuberculosis diagnosis. This rearrangement joins TRBV5-4 to TRBJ2-5; 8 nucleotides match TRBD2. The source of this sequence is an adult with tuberculosis. CDR3 nucleotides: TGTGCCAGCAACCCCCGGGGGGGGGCCGCCCAAGAGACCCAGTACTTC. Its translation: CASNPRGGAAQETQYF.